These T cell receptor beta chains were read from a single sample in a study of radiation and T cells in renal cell carcinoma. Assay used: immunoSEQ multiplex PCR; TCRdb lists only in-frame clones, some missing. The repertoire holds approximately 170,000 clones, with 88% as singletons. The sample was blood, taken from a patient whose treatment included radiotherapy and nephrectomy. The receptor set was obtained from a woman aged 50 to 60 with renal cell carcinoma. CDR3s include the opening cysteine and the closing phenylalanine or tryptophan. Fields, in order: clone size, V gene, J gene, D gene, CDR3 DNA, CDR3 protein. D genes are given only for firm matches. Size is stated for part of the rows, as once, few or many counts, or as a class when the clone is expanded.

>.|TRBV7-3|TRBJ2-3|TRBD2
TGTGCCTCCTCAGCGGGGGCTAGCACAGATACGCAGTATTTT
CASSAGASTDTQYF
>.|TRBV11-3|TRBJ2-1|.
TGTGCCAGCAGCCCGCCTTTATCGCCGGATGAGCAGTTCTTC
CASSPPLSPDEQFF
>.|TRBV10-1|TRBJ2-3|.
TGCGCCAGCAGAATGGATACGCAGTATTTT
CASRMDTQYF
>.|TRBV10-2|TRBJ2-1|TRBD2
TGCGCCAGCAGAGTAGCGGGGGGACCCTACAATGAGCAGTTCTTC
CASRVAGGPYNEQFF
>.|TRBV19|TRBJ2-7|.
TGTGCCAGTAGACCCGATAGACAGAGCTCCTACGAGCAGTACTTC
CASRPDRQSSYEQYF
>.|TRBV5-6|TRBJ1-6|.
TGTGCCAGCAGCTTCCGGGGCAAGAATTCACCCCTCCACTTT
CASSFRGKNSPLHF
>.|TRBV10-3|TRBJ2-5|TRBD1
TGTGCCACCGGACAGGGGGGGCACCAGACCCAGTACTTC
CATGQGGHQTQYF
>.|TRBV6-1|TRBJ1-6|.
TGTGCCAGCAGTGAAACGCAGGCTCGAAATTCACCCCTCCACTTT
CASSETQARNSPLHF
>.|TRBV11-2|TRBJ2-7|.
TGTGCCAGCAGCTTGGCACTAGGGACCGAGCAGTACTTC
CASSLALGTEQYF
>once|TRBV30|TRBJ1-2|.
TGTGCCTGGAGTGTATCGAGACACGGGGGCTACACCTTC
CAWSVSRHGGYTF
>.|TRBV5-1|TRBJ1-2|TRBD1
TGCGCCAGCAGCAGAGACAGGGAGGACTATGGCTACACCTTC
CASSRDREDYGYTF
>.|TRBV5-1|TRBJ2-5|.
TGCGCCAGCAGCTTGAGGGCAGGGGAGACCCAGTACTTC
CASSLRAGETQYF
>.|TRBV19|TRBJ2-1|TRBD1
TGTGCCAGTAGTCCCCAGACAGGGTTGAATGAGCAGTTCTTC
CASSPQTGLNEQFF
>.|TRBV21-1|TRBJ2-7|.
TGTGCCAGCAGCAAACCACTGGGACTCGGCCACGAGCAGTACTTC
CASSKPLGLGHEQYF
>.|TRBV5-1|TRBJ2-2|TRBD1
TGCGCCAGCAGCTTGACGGGACAGACCGCCACCGGGGAGCTGTTTTTT
CASSLTGQTATGELFF
>.|TRBV29-1|TRBJ2-3|.
TGCAGCGTTCAGGAGTATGGGCTTTTCACAGATACGCAGTATTTT
CSVQEYGLFTDTQYF
>.|TRBV6-5|TRBJ1-2|.
TGTGCCAGCAGTTACGGACAGTCCGAAAACTATGGCTACACCTTC
CASSYGQSENYGYTF
>.|TRBV18|TRBJ2-5|.
TGTGCCAGCTCACCACCGTCTGTAGAGACCCAGTACTTC
CASSPPSVETQYF
>.|TRBV19|TRBJ2-1|.
TGTGCCAGTAGTATTAGAACCTACAATGAGCAGTTCTTC
CASSIRTYNEQFF
>.|TRBV25-1|TRBJ1-4|.
TGTGCCAGCAGTGGGGGCCCGACAACTAATGAAAAACTGTTTTTT
CASSGGPTTNEKLFF
>.|TRBV2|TRBJ2-1|TRBD2
TGTGCCAGCAGCGGGTCTAGCGGGGTCCAAGAGCAGTTCTTC
CASSGSSGVQEQFF
>few|TRBV19|TRBJ2-7|.
TGTGCCAGTAGTCAGGTGGACTACGAGCAGTACTTC
CASSQVDYEQYF
>.|TRBV2|TRBJ2-7|TRBD1
TGTGCCAGCAGCCCTAGGGGACAGGGATTCTACGAGCAGTACTTC
CASSPRGQGFYEQYF
>few|TRBV29-1|TRBJ1-1|.
TGCAGCGTTATCAGGCCTACTGAAGCTTTCTTT
CSVIRPTEAFF
>.|TRBV5-1|TRBJ2-4|.
TGCGCCAGCAGCTTGGGGCGTTCAGCCAGAAACATTCAGTACTTC
CASSLGRSARNIQYF
>.|TRBV11-3|TRBJ2-7|.
TGTGCCAGCAGCTTAGATCGGAGTCGCGAGCAGTACTTC
CASSLDRSREQYF
>.|TRBV6-1|TRBJ2-7|.
TGTGCCAGCAGTGAAAATTTACCAGTCTACGAGCAGTACTTC
CASSENLPVYEQYF
>.|TRBV7-9|TRBJ2-1|.
TGTGCCAGCAGCTTAGTCCAGCGGCCCCACAATGAGCAGTTCTTC
CASSLVQRPHNEQFF
>.|TRBV2|TRBJ1-1|TRBD1
TGTGCCAGCGGGACAGGACAGAACACTGAAGCTTTCTTT
CASGTGQNTEAFF
>.|TRBV7-2|TRBJ1-1|TRBD1
TGTGCCAGCAGCTCCTTACAGGGGGCCAGTGAAGCTTTCTTT
CASSSLQGASEAFF
>once|TRBV19|TRBJ2-1|TRBD1
TGTGCCAGTAGTCACCCCCGGACAGGGGCTTACTACAATGAGCAGTTCTTC
CASSHPRTGAYYNEQFF
>.|TRBV9|TRBJ1-1|TRBD1
TGTGCCAGCAGCGCACAGGGGGCTGGCACTGAAGCTTTCTTT
CASSAQGAGTEAFF
>.|TRBV6-6|TRBJ2-7|.
TGTGCCAGCAGCACTAGCTACGAGCAGTACTTC
CASSTSYEQYF
>.|TRBV25-1|TRBJ2-7|.
TGTGCCAGCAGTGGGGGGGTCTTACGGGGGCCCTCCTACGAGCAGTACTTC
CASSGGVLRGPSYEQYF
>.|TRBV6-5|TRBJ1-1|TRBD1
TGTGCCAGCAGTATCGACAGGGGGCGTAGCACTGAAGCTTTCTTT
CASSIDRGRSTEAFF
>few|TRBV4-1|TRBJ1-5|TRBD1
TGCGCCAGCAGCCAAGGACAGGGGAGCGGCAATCAGCCCCAGCATTTT
CASSQGQGSGNQPQHF
>.|TRBV7-6|TRBJ2-2|.
TGTGCCAGCAAGACTACTACCGGGGAGCTGTTTTTT
CASKTTTGELFF
>.|TRBV11-1|TRBJ1-6|TRBD1
TGTGCCAGCAGCGCAACAGGGGATAATTCACCCCTCCACTTT
CASSATGDNSPLHF
>.|TRBV2|TRBJ2-7|.
TGTGCCAGCAGTGAGCAGGGGACCTTCTACGAGCAGTACTTC
CASSEQGTFYEQYF
>once|TRBV2|TRBJ2-1|TRBD2
TGTGCCAGCAGTCGGACTAGCGGGGGATACAATGAGCAGTTCTTC
CASSRTSGGYNEQFF
>.|TRBV6-5|TRBJ1-2|TRBD1
TGTGCCAGCAGCCTGGACAGGGGCTATGGCTACACCTTC
CASSLDRGYGYTF
>.|TRBV6-1|TRBJ1-5|.
TGTGCCAGCAGTGTTTCCAGCTATAGCAATCAGCCCCAGCATTTT
CASSVSSYSNQPQHF
>.|TRBV5-1|TRBJ1-1|.
TGCGCCAGCAGCTTGTTCTGGGGAGATACCGAAGCTTTCTTT
CASSLFWGDTEAFF
>.|TRBV7-9|TRBJ1-2|.
TGTGCCAGCCTGAGAACCCGGGGCGGCGAGGGCTATGGCTACACCTTC
CASLRTRGGEGYGYTF
>.|TRBV9|TRBJ2-7|TRBD1
TGTGCCAGCAGCGTGGGACAGGAATCCTACGAGCAGTACTTC
CASSVGQESYEQYF
>.|TRBV7-2|TRBJ2-3|.
TGTGCCAGCAGCTTAGTAGTCTCCGGTGATACGCAGTATTTT
CASSLVVSGDTQYF
>few|TRBV7-8|TRBJ1-4|.
TGTGCCAGCAGCTTAGGGTTGGGTGGTGAAAAACTGTTTTTT
CASSLGLGGEKLFF
>.|TRBV7-2|TRBJ2-1|TRBD2
TGTGCCAGCAGCTTCCCCTTGGGCGGGGGGGCGAATGAGCAGTTCTTC
CASSFPLGGGANEQFF
>.|TRBV5-4|TRBJ2-2|.
TGTGCCAGCAGCTTGGGGGGTCTCACCGGGGAGCTGTTTTTT
CASSLGGLTGELFF
>.|TRBV4-3|TRBJ2-7|.
TGCGCCAGCAGCCAGAGGTCGGGGCCCTACGAGCAGTACTTC
CASSQRSGPYEQYF
>few|TRBV6-5|TRBJ1-1|.
TGTGCCAGCAGTCTCCGGGACCTCGGGTCTACTTTCTTT
CASSLRDLGSTFF
>.|TRBV19|TRBJ2-6|TRBD1
TGTGCCAGTAGTACCGGACAGGGGGCCCCTGGGGCCAACGTCCTGACTTTC
CASSTGQGAPGANVLTF
>.|TRBV18|TRBJ1-1|TRBD1
TGTGCCAGCTCACAGGAGGTGGGCAGGGGGCTAACTGAAGCTTTCTTT
CASSQEVGRGLTEAFF